What follows are 28 T cell receptor beta chains derived from one specimen sequenced in a study of regulatory T cells in long-lasting Graves disease (dated by TCRdb to the early 2020s). The time point label here, explained by the study, means: persistent/refractory GD, antithyroid drugs over 5 years with positive TRAb. For both TCR sequencing and RNA sequencing, RNA was extracted from PBMCs using TRIzol. The protocol used for the library was multiplex PCR. TCRdb records Illumina HiSeq 4000 as the sequencer. TCR beta libraries were built with iRepertoire HTBI primers and Arm-PCR amplification of CDR3 regions. TCRdb redid the processing of the public reads, applying fastp at Q25 and MiXCR, and retained in-frame beta chains. One record per CDR3 amino acid sequence lists the most common genes and DNA. The sample yields approximately 690,000 distinct CDR3 sequences; around 30% were counted once. Of the sample, about 42% is held by the ten largest clones.

The sample here was peripheral blood mononuclear cells (PBMCs), taken when the disease was refractory, from a patient treated with antithyroid drugs. The source of these receptors is a female donor with Graves disease.

This clonotype was seen a few times. The V and J genes are TRBV7-9 and TRBJ2-5, with TRBD2 matching 9 bases. J gave up 2 bases and V 2 bases, and 3 bases lay outside the gene matches. The CDR3 loop spans 15 amino acids. Germline-derived CDR1 and CDR2 are SEHNR and FQNEAQ (reference sequence). CDR3 nucleotides: TGTGCCAGCAGCTTAATAGCGGGAGTTCAAGAGACCCAGTACTTC. Amino acids: CASSLIAGVQETQYF. The whole variable domain, filled in from reference TRBV7-9 and TRBJ2-5, reads DTGVSQNPRHKITKRGQNVTFRCDPISEHNRLYWYRQTLGQGPEFLTYFQNEAQLEKSRLLSDRFSAERPKGSFSTLEIQRTEQGDSAMYLCASSLIAGVQETQYFGPGTRLLVL.

The sample holds many counts of this clonotype. The V and J genes are TRBV27 and TRBJ1-6; no definite D call. V lost 4 bases and J lost 2, with 15 bases in between. Germline lookup yields CDR1 MNHEY and CDR2 SMNVEV (reference sequence). CDR3 length: 17 residues. Here the CDR3 reads CASSWLRPGTYNSPLHF. The DNA of the CDR3 is TGTGCCAGCAGTTGGTTACGGCCCGGGACCTATAATTCACCCCTCCACTTT.

The J gene is TRBJ2-7, the V gene TRBV30; D is unclear. The V end lost 3 bases, the J end lost 3 bases, and 9 bases lay between the germline ends. Germline values: CDR1 GTSNPN, CDR2 SVGIG (reference sequence). The CDR3 spans 12 residues. CDR3 DNA: TGTGCCTGGAGGGTCGGCAGCTACGAGCAGTACTTC. It specifies CAWRVGSYEQYF.

This clonotype was found a few times. The V call is TRBV5-1, the J call TRBJ1-2; D remains unclear. The ends were cut back, 6 bases at V and 4 bases at J, with 16 bases in the middle. The CDR3 is made up of 14 amino acids. Per the germline V gene, CDR1 is SGHRS and CDR2 is YFSETQ. CDR3 coding DNA: TGCGCCAGCACCCTGCCCGGGGTGGGCTATGGCTACACCTTC. It specifies CASTLPGVGYGYTF.

CDR3: CSVVGGHTEAFF. CDR3 bases: TGCAGCGTTGTTGGGGGGCACACTGAAGCTTTCTTT. The chain links TRBV29-1 to TRBJ1-1, with D possibly TRBD1 on 6 matching bases. V lost 4 bases and J lost 3, with 9 bases in between. Germline CDR1 SQVTM, CDR2 ANQGSEA. The CDR3 sequence is 12 residues long.

This clonotype was observed a few times. The chain combines TRBV12-3 or TRBV12-4 with TRBJ2-2, with 7 bases aligning to TRBD1. CDR3 size: 13 residues. The J segment lost 0 bases and the V segment lost 10 bases, leaving 2 bases of the junction unmatched. In DNA form, the CDR3 reads TGTGCCACTGGACAGGCGAACACCGGGGAGCTGTTTTTT. Its translation is CATGQANTGELFF.

This clonotype was seen a handful of times. The chain uses TRBV29-1 and TRBJ1-2, with 8 positions matching TRBD1. The CDR3 runs 13 residues. With V trimmed by 7 bases and J by 8 bases, 12 bases remained unmatched. Germline V gene sequence: CDR1 SQVTM, CDR2 ANQGSEA. CDR3 loop: CSAQFGQGSGYTF. The CDR3 DNA sequence: TGCAGCGCCCAATTTGGACAGGGCAGCGGCTACACCTTC.

Comment on this clonotype: An end of the junction differs from the germline gene, which may be a read error. This chain connects TRBV27 to TRBJ1-5; D uncertain. CDR1 is MNHEY, CDR2 SMNVEV, per germline (reference sequence). The CDR3 covers 15 residues. CDR3 nucleotide sequence: TGTGCCAGCCGACCCCTGACGCCTAGCAATCGGCCCCAGCATTTT. Encoded protein: CASRPLTPSNRPQHF.

This clonotype has a handful of counts. The rearrangement uses TRBV19 and TRBJ1-6; tentatively, D is TRBD1 (5 bases). The germline V and J ends were trimmed by 5 bases and 8 bases, with 13 bases remaining between them. Germline V gene data show CDR1 as LNHDA and CDR2 as SQIVND (reference sequence). The CDR3 contains 14 residues. CDR3 protein: CASSSRDRDSPLHF. The CDR3 region has the DNA TGTGCCAGTAGTTCCCGGGACCGAGATTCACCCCTCCACTTT.

The rearrangement links TRBV11-2 to TRBJ2-3, with D hard to call. The V end was cut by 0 bases, the J end by 6 bases, with 19 bases between. Germline CDR1 and CDR2: SGHAT and FQNNGV. The CDR3 runs to 17 residues. The CDR3 here is CASSLESVTSRADTQYF. In DNA, the CDR3 is TGTGCCAGCAGCTTAGAAAGCGTCACCTCCCGCGCGGATACGCAGTATTTT.

The sample holds a few counts of this clonotype. The chain employs TRBV7-3 and TRBJ1-1; D is unresolved. V was clipped by 5 bases and J by 1 base, with 8 bases between them. The CDR3 spans 13 residues. The V gene's germline CDR1 is SGHTA and CDR2 FQGTGA. CDR3 protein: CASSKDPNTEAFF. The CDR3 nucleotides read TGTGCCAGCAGCAAGGACCCGAACACTGAAGCTTTCTTT.

As for this clonotype: Since a much larger clone is just one base distant, this may be a read error. The chain links TRBV2 to TRBJ2-5; D might be TRBD1 or TRBD2, each matching 5 bases. Trimming pared 6 bases from V and 3 bases from J, leaving 20 bases between. The CDR3 is 16 residues long. CDR1 SNHLY and CDR2 FYNNEI come from the germline V gene. The CDR3 here is CASRAGRLRGKETQYF. For the CDR3, the DNA is TGTGCCAGCAGGGCTGGAAGACTAAGGGGAAAAGAGACCCAGTACTTC. Using reference TRBV2 and TRBJ2-5 for the parts outside the CDR3, the full variable domain is EPEVTQTPSHQVTQMGQEVILRCVPISNHLYFYWYRQILGQKVEFLVSFYNNEISEKSEIFDDQFSVERPDGSNFTLKIRSTKLEDSAMYFCASRAGRLRGKETQYFGPGTRLLVL.

The gene calls are TRBV20-1 and TRBJ1-2, with D possibly matching TRBD1 (6 bases). V lost 5 bases to trimming and J lost 8 bases, with 15 bases between them. This CDR3 comprises 12 residues. Germline V gene sequence: CDR1 DFQATT, CDR2 SNEGSKA (reference sequence). The CDR3 nucleotides are TGCAGTGCTCTCTTCCCCGGGGGCGGCTACACCTTC. This codes for CSALFPGGGYTF.

The chain uses TRBV6-2 or TRBV6-3 and TRBJ2-7, with 9 bases matching TRBD2. Germline V CDR1 and CDR2: MNHEY, SVGEGT. The CDR3 has 14 residues. J gave up 3 bases and V 6 bases, and 6 bases lay outside the gene matches. The CDR3 here is CASRTTSGGYEQYF. The CDR3, as DNA: TGTGCCAGCAGAACGACTAGCGGAGGCTACGAGCAGTACTTC.

The sample holds many counts of this clonotype. The rearrangement uses TRBV28 and TRBJ1-1; D is unresolved. Trimming removed 5 bases from V and 5 bases from J, with 21 bases in between. Germline V gene data show CDR1 as MDHEN and CDR2 as SYDVKM. This CDR3 comprises 16 residues. CDR3 region: CASSRRGIRQGTEAFF. The CDR3 DNA follows: TGTGCCAGCAGTCGTCGGGGAATACGCCAAGGGACTGAAGCTTTCTTT.

V is TRBV7-2 and J is TRBJ1-2; D not resolved. The V end lost 5 bases, the J end lost 2 bases, and 12 bases lay between the germline ends. Germline V gene data show CDR1 as SGHTA and CDR2 as FQGNSA. There are 14 residues in the CDR3. The CDR3 DNA is TGTGCCAGCAGCCCTCTCCAGATCAACTATGGCTACACCTTC. Translating gives CASSPLQINYGYTF.

The table lists this clonotype with a few counts. J is TRBJ1-4 and V is TRBV12-3 or TRBV12-4; D is possibly TRBD1 (6 bases). This CDR3 is 15 amino acids long. The V end lost 3 bases, the J end lost 7 bases, and 15 bases lay between the germline ends. The CDR3 region has the DNA TGTGCCAGCAGTTTCGGGGGGCAGGGAAGTGAAAAACTGTTTTTT. Translating it yields CASSFGGQGSEKLFF.

This clonotype was seen ten or more times. The rearrangement uses TRBV2 and TRBJ1-1; no definite D call. Per germline, CDR1 SNHLY and CDR2 FYNNEI. Deletions cut 4 bases from V and 1 base from J, with 7 bases between. This CDR3 comprises 13 residues. CDR3 residues: CASSVNRNTEAFF. CDR3 bases: TGTGCCAGCAGTGTAAACAGGAACACTGAAGCTTTCTTT. The entire variable domain, with the rest obtained from reference TRBV2 and TRBJ1-1, is as follows: EPEVTQTPSHQVTQMGQEVILRCVPISNHLYFYWYRQILGQKVEFLVSFYNNEISEKSEIFDDQFSVERPDGSNFTLKIRSTKLEDSAMYFCASSVNRNTEAFFGQGTRLTVV.

This clonotype was counted many times. V gene TRBV2 combines with J gene TRBJ2-7, with D perhaps matching TRBD2 (6 bases). V was pared by 7 bases and J by 2 bases, with 18 bases between. The CDR3 has 15 amino acids. Germline V lookup: CDR1 SNHLY, CDR2 FYNNEI. In nucleotides, the CDR3 is TGTGCCAGCACGGAGACGGAGGGCCTTCCCTACGAGCAGTACTTC. It translates to CASTETEGLPYEQYF.

The chain combines TRBV5-1 with TRBJ1-6; possible D gene TRBD1, 6 bases. Trimming pared 4 bases from V and 9 bases from J, leaving 17 bases between. The CDR3 consists of 15 residues. Germline V lookup: CDR1 SGHRS, CDR2 YFSETQ. This CDR3 reads CASSAGQRRFSPLHF. The CDR3, as DNA: TGCGCCAGCAGCGCCGGACAGCGCCGCTTTTCACCCCTCCACTTT.

This sequence joins TRBV28 and TRBJ1-3; 8 positions match TRBD1. V was pared by 2 bases and J by 5 bases, with 5 bases of the junction left unmatched. The length of the CDR3 is 15 residues. Looked up from germline, CDR1 is MDHEN and CDR2 is SYDVKM. The chain's CDR3 is CASSLGTGGRNTIYF. The CDR3 region has the DNA TGTGCCAGCAGTTTAGGGACAGGAGGGCGAAACACCATATATTTT.

This clonotype was observed many times. The chain recombines TRBV6-1 with TRBJ2-5, with D uncertain. Germline V gives CDR1 MNHNS, CDR2 SASEGT. The CDR3 extends over 17 amino acids. Deletions cut 1 base from V and 1 base from J, with 16 bases between. DNA of the CDR3: TGTGCCAGCAGTGAAGTAGTGGTGCGACCTTTCCAAGAGACCCAGTACTTC. This gives the protein CASSEVVVRPFQETQYF.

This clonotype was observed many times. The J gene is TRBJ1-2, the V gene TRBV28, with D possibly being TRBD1 (5 bases). The CDR3 runs to 14 residues. V lost 3 bases, J lost 4 bases, and 12 bases lay in between. Germline V CDR1 and CDR2: MDHEN, SYDVKM. The CDR3 DNA reads as TGTGCCAGCAGTTTCAACAGGTTTACCTATGGCTACACCTTC. Its protein is CASSFNRFTYGYTF.

A few counts support this clonotype. The J gene is TRBJ2-4, the V gene TRBV6-1; D is ambiguous. The CDR3 is 14 amino acids. V was pared by 6 bases and J by 2 bases, with 11 bases between. The V gene's germline CDR1 is MNHNS and CDR2 SASEGT. The CDR3 spells CASRGTNTKNIQYF. The CDR3 DNA is TGTGCCAGCAGGGGAACTAATACCAAAAACATTCAGTACTTC.

This clonotype was recorded a few times. The rearrangement uses TRBV27 and TRBJ1-1, with D possibly matching TRBD1 (5 bases). Per germline, CDR1 MNHEY and CDR2 SMNVEV (reference sequence). This CDR3 spans 14 amino acids. Trimming removed 2 bases from V and 6 bases from J, with 13 bases in between. CDR3 region: CASSLGGSFAEAFF. In DNA form, the CDR3 reads TGTGCCAGCAGTTTAGGGGGGAGTTTTGCTGAAGCTTTCTTT.

This chain links TRBV11-2 with TRBJ2-5; TRBD2 matches at 7 bases. This CDR3 comprises 16 residues. CDR1 SGHAT and CDR2 FQNNGV come from the germline V gene. After removal of 5 bases from V and 3 bases from J, the junction contained 12 bases not matched to a gene. CDR3 residues: CASSTGTNPPKETQYF. The DNA of the CDR3 is TGTGCCAGCAGCACCGGGACTAATCCCCCAAAAGAGACCCAGTACTTC.

This clonotype was seen a few times. J is TRBJ1-1 and V is TRBV29-1; no definite D call. Germline CDR1 reads SQVTM; CDR2 reads ANQGSEA. Trimming took off 0 bases at V and 0 bases at J, with 5 bases between the two ends. The CDR3 is 13 residues long. The CDR3 loop reads CSVEDRLNTEAFF. CDR3 DNA sequence: TGCAGCGTTGAAGATCGCCTGAACACTGAAGCTTTCTTT.

This clonotype was found a few times. This sequence joins TRBV12-3 or TRBV12-4 and TRBJ2-4, with 7 bases that match TRBD1. The CDR3 contains 13 residues. After removal of 6 bases from V and 9 bases from J, the junction contained 8 bases not matched to a gene. The CDR3 region is CASSLADRSIQYF. The CDR3 DNA is TGTGCCAGCAGCCTTGCGGACAGGAGCATTCAGTACTTC.